These 14 T cell receptor beta chains came from one sample sequenced in a study of shared clonotypes between healthy human individuals. Libraries were prepared by immunoSEQ multiplex PCR; TCRdb keeps only in-frame clonotypes and omits some of them. The sample holds some 1.4 million clones, roughly 96% seen once. The sequenced sample consisted of naive CD4+ T cells sorted from blood. Subset defined: CD45RA+ positively selected. These receptor sequences come from a man between 25 and 39 years old in good health.

The chain is built from TRBV18 and TRBJ2-1, with 9 bases identical to TRBD1. In germline, CDR1 is KGHSH, CDR2 LQKENI. This CDR3 is built from 15 residues. V shed 2 bases and J 7 bases; nucleotides not matched to a gene: 6. CDR3 region: CASSPTTGGLNEQFF. CDR3 coding DNA: TGTGCCAGCTCACCAACGACAGGGGGTTTAAATGAGCAGTTCTTC.

The CDR3, as DNA: TGTGCCAGCAGTTCGACAGGGGTTAGTGGCTACACCTTC. Translated: CASSSTGVSGYTF. This chain joins TRBV28 and TRBJ1-2; 8 positions agree with TRBD1. After removal of 4 bases from V and 7 bases from J, the junction contained 5 bases not matched to a gene. CDR3 length: 13 residues. The V gene's germline CDR1 is MDHEN and CDR2 SYDVKM.

The chain carries TRBV27 and TRBJ2-3; maybe TRBD2 (6 bases). There are 20 residues in the CDR3. The ends were cut back, 3 bases at V and 0 bases at J, with 25 bases in the middle. Germline-derived CDR1 and CDR2 are MNHEY and SMNVEV (reference sequence). CDR3 nucleotides: TGTGCCAGCAGTTTCTTCCCTATCACCTCTAGCGACCTTAGCACAGATACGCAGTATTTT. Protein: CASSFFPITSSDLSTDTQYF.

The genes are TRBV5-1 and TRBJ2-3, with 14 bases identical to TRBD2. J gave up 5 bases and V 4 bases, and 9 bases lay outside the gene matches. Per the germline V gene, CDR1 is SGHRS and CDR2 is YFSETQ. The CDR3 runs to 17 residues. The CDR3 DNA sequence: TGCGCCAGCAGCACCGGGACTAGCGGGAGTCGGGGAGATACGCAGTATTTT. Its translation: CASSTGTSGSRGDTQYF.

The chain joins TRBV25-1 to TRBJ2-7, with TRBD2 as a possible D gene (6 bases). Germline V gene lookup returns CDR1 MGHDK and CDR2 SYGVNS. V dropped 7 bases and J dropped 6 bases, with 16 bases sitting between them. This CDR3 comprises 13 residues. The CDR3: CASTRDLWGEQYF. In DNA, the CDR3 is TGTGCCAGCACGCGGGACCTGTGGGGCGAGCAGTACTTC.

The chain couples TRBV7-6 to TRBJ1-1; D perhaps matches TRBD1 (6 bases). Germline V gene data show CDR1 as SGHVS and CDR2 as FNYEAQ. V lost 1 base, J lost 1 base, and 13 bases lay in between. The CDR3 is 16 residues long. For the CDR3, the DNA is TGTGCCAGCAGCTTAGGGGGGCGAGGGGGGAACACTGAAGCTTTCTTT. Protein: CASSLGGRGGNTEAFF.

V gene TRBV5-4 combines with J gene TRBJ2-7; D is unresolved. This CDR3 spans 13 amino acids. V shed 4 bases and J shed 4 bases, with 12 bases lying between them. Germline assignment: CDR1 SGHNT and CDR2 YYREEE (reference sequence). The CDR3 protein is CASSRRLDYEQYF. The CDR3 DNA follows: TGTGCCAGCAGCAGACGGCTAGATTACGAGCAGTACTTC.

As to this clone: In the same sample, other DNA sequences code for this CDR3. The rearrangement joins TRBV9 to TRBJ2-7; D possibly corresponds to TRBD2 (5 bases). The CDR3 has 14 amino acids. The germline V gene has CDR1 SGDLS and CDR2 YYNGEE. Trimming pared 0 bases from V and 2 bases from J, leaving 9 bases between. The CDR3 sequence is CASSVAGRTYEQYF. The CDR3 DNA reads as TGTGCCAGCAGCGTAGCGGGAAGGACCTACGAGCAGTACTTC.

The rearrangement links TRBV28 to TRBJ1-5; D gene ambiguous. V was pared by 3 bases and J by 0 bases, with 9 bases between. The CDR3 runs 15 residues. CDR1 is MDHEN and CDR2 is SYDVKM in the germline V gene. DNA of the CDR3: TGTGCCAGCAGTTTTTTGGGGATTAGCAATCAGCCCCAGCATTTT. It specifies CASSFLGISNQPQHF.

J is TRBJ2-1 and V is TRBV5-1, with 13 bases aligning to TRBD2. There are 13 residues in the CDR3. Germline V gene sequence: CDR1 SGHRS, CDR2 YFSETQ. V was pared by 4 bases and J by 15 bases, with 7 bases of the junction left unmatched. The CDR3 region is CASSMAGTSGMFF. The CDR3, as DNA: TGCGCCAGCAGCATGGCCGGGACTAGCGGGATGTTCTTC.

The chain links TRBV4-3 to TRBJ1-1; no firm D call. Between the trimmed V and J ends, which lost 1 base and 3 bases, there was a span of 9 bases. The germline V gene has CDR1 LGHNA and CDR2 YSLEER. The CDR3 runs 14 residues. The DNA for the CDR3 is TGCGCCAGCAGCCAAGTGTGGGGATACACTGAAGCTTTCTTT. It encodes CASSQVWGYTEAFF.

The CDR3 DNA reads as TGTGCCAGCAGACCCGGGGGGAGCTCCTACAATGAGCAGTTCTTC. Its protein is CASRPGGSSYNEQFF. The chain has TRBV5-6 and TRBJ2-1; 7 positions match TRBD2. The CDR3 runs to 15 residues. Germline CDR1 reads SGHDT; CDR2 reads YYEEEE. Trimming at V came to 5 bases and at J to 0 bases, leaving 5 bases not matched to a gene.

The chain uses TRBV2 and TRBJ2-2, with TRBD1 identical over 9 bases. The CDR3 covers 16 residues. V shed 7 bases, J shed 5 bases, and the junction held 11 bases outside the gene matches. From germline, CDR1 is SNHLY and CDR2 FYNNEI. CDR3 sequence: CASTTEPGQGTGELFF. The CDR3 DNA reads as TGTGCCAGCACTACCGAACCAGGACAGGGGACCGGGGAGCTGTTTTTT.

V is TRBV5-5 and J is TRBJ1-4; no definite D call. CDR1 and CDR2 from the germline V gene are SGHKS and YYEKEE (reference sequence). The CDR3 is 15 amino acids. Trimming pared 6 bases from V and 6 bases from J, leaving 18 bases between. The CDR3 is CASTNTGQGYEKLFF. CDR3 sequence (DNA): TGTGCCAGCACCAATACGGGCCAAGGGTATGAAAAACTGTTTTTT. The full variable domain, rest sourced from reference TRBV5-5 and TRBJ1-4, is DAGVTQSPTHLIKTRGQQVTLRCSPISGHKSVSWYQQVLGQGPQFIFQYYEKEERGRGNFPDRFSARQFPNYSSELNVNALLLGDSALYLCASTNTGQGYEKLFFGSGTQLSVL.